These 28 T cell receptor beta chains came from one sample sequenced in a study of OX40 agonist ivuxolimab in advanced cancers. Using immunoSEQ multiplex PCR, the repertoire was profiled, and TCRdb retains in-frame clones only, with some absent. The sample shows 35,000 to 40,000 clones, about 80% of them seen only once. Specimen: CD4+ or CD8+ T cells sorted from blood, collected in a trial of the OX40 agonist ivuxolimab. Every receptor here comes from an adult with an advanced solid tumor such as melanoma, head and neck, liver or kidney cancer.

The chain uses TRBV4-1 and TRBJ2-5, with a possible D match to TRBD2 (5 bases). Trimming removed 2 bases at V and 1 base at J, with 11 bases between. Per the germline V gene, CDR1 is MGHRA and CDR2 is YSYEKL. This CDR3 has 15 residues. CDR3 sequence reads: CASSQFASRQETQYF. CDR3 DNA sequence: TGCGCCAGCAGCCAATTCGCTAGCCGCCAAGAGACCCAGTACTTC.

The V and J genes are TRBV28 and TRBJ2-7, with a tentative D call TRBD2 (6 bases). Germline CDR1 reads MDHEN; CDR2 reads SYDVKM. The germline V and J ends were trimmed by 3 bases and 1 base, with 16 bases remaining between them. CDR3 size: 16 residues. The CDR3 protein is CASSFPTLARSYEQYF. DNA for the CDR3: TGTGCCAGCAGTTTCCCCACCCTAGCGAGATCCTACGAGCAGTACTTC. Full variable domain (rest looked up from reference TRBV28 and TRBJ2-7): DVKVTQSSRYLVKRTGEKVFLECVQDMDHENMFWYRQDPGLGLRLIYFSYDVKMKEKGDIPEGYSVSREKKERFSLILESASTNQTSMYLCASSFPTLARSYEQYFGPGTRLTVT.

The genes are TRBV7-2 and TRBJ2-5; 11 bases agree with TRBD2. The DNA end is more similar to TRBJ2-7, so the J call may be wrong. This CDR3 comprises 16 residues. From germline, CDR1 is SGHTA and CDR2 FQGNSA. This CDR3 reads CASSTRASGRRDEQYF. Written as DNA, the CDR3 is TGTGCCAGCAGCACCCGGGCTAGCGGGAGGCGTGACGAGCAGTACTTC.

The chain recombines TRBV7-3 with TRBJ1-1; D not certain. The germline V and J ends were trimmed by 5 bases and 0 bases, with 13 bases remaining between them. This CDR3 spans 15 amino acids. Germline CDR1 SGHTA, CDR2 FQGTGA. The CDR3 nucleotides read TGTGCCAGCAGCCCTAACCTAGGACTGAACACTGAAGCTTTCTTT. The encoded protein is CASSPNLGLNTEAFF. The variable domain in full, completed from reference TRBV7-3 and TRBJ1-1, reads GAGVSQTPSNKVTEKGKYVELRCDPISGHTALYWYRQSLGQGPEFLIYFQGTGAADDSGLPNDRFFAVRPEGSVSTLKIQRTERGDSAVYLCASSPNLGLNTEAFFGQGTRLTVV.

The CDR3 region is CASSPGGTGTYEQYF. CDR3 nucleotides: TGTGCCAGCAGCCCTGGCGGGACAGGAACCTACGAGCAGTACTTC. This chain uses TRBV28 with TRBJ2-7, with 8 bases matching TRBD1. This CDR3 is 15 amino acids long. The germline CDR1 and CDR2 sequences are MDHEN and SYDVKM. Trimming took 6 bases from V and 2 from J; bases not matched to a gene: 9.

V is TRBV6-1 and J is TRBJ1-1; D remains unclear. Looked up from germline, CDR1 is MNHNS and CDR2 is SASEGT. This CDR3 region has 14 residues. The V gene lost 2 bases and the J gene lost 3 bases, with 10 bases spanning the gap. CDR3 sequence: CASSENGRYTEAFF. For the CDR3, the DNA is TGTGCCAGCAGTGAAAACGGGCGATACACTGAAGCTTTCTTT.

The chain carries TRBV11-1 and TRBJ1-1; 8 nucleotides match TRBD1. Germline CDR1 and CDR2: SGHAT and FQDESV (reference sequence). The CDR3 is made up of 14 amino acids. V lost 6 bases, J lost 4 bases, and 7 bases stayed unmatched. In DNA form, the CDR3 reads TGTGCCAGCAGATTGACAGGGGAGAGCACTGAAGCTTTCTTT. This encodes CASRLTGESTEAFF.

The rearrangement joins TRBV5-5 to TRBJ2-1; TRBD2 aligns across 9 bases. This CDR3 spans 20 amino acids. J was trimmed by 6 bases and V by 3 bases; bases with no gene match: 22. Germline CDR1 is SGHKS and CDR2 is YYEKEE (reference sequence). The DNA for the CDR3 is TGTGCCAGCAGCTCCTATCTGGCTGGCGGGAGGGCTCTAGGAAGCAATGAGCAGTTCTTC. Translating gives CASSSYLAGGRALGSNEQFF.

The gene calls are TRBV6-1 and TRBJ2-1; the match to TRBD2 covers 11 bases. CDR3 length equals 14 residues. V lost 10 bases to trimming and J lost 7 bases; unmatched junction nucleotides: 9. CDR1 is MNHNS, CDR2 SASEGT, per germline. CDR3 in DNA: TGTGCCACCTCTCTAGCGGGGGGACAGAATGAGCAGTTCTTC. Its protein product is CATSLAGGQNEQFF.

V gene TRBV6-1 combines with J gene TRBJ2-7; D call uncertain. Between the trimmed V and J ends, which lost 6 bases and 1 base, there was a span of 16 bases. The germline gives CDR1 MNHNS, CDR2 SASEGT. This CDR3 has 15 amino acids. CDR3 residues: CASRPGEGISYEQYF. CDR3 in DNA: TGTGCCAGCAGGCCCGGCGAAGGTATATCCTACGAGCAGTACTTC.

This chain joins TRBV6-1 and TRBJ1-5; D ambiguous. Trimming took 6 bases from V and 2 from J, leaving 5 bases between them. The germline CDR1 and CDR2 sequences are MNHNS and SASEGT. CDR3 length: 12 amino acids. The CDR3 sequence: CASRSGNQPQHF. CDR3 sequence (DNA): TGTGCCAGCAGGTCGGGCAATCAGCCCCAGCATTTT.

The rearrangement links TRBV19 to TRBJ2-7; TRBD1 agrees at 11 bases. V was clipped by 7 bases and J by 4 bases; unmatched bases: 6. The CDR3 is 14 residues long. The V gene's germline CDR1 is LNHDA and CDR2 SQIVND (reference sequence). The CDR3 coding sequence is TGTGCCAGTACAATCGGACAGGGGGCTTACGAGCAGTACTTC. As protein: CASTIGQGAYEQYF.

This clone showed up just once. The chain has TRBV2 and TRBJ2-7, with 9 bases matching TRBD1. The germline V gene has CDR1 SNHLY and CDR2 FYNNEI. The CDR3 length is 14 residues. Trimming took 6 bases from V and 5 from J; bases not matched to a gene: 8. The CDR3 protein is CASRETGGGNEQYF. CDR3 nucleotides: TGTGCCAGCAGGGAGACAGGGGGTGGCAACGAGCAGTACTTC.

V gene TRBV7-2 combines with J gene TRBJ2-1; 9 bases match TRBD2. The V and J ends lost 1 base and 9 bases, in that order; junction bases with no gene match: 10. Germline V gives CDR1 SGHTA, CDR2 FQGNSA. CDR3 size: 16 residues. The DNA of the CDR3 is TGTGCCAGCAGCTTAGTCGCGGGAGGGCCCACAGGTGAGCAGTTCTTC. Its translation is CASSLVAGGPTGEQFF.

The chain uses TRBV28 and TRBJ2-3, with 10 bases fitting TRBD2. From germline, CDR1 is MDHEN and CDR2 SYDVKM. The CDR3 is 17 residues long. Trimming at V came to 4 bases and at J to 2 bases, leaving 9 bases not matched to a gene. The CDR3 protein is CASSSSRTSGFTDTQYF. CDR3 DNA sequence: TGTGCCAGCAGTTCCTCTCGGACTAGCGGTTTCACAGATACGCAGTATTTT.

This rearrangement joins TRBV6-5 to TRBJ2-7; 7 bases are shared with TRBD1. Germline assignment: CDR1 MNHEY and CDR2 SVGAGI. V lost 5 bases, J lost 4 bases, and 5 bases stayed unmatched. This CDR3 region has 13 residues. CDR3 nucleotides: TGTGCCAGCAGTAAGGGGGCTGGGTACGAGCAGTACTTC. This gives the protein CASSKGAGYEQYF.

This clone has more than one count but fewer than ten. DNA of the CDR3: TGTGCCAGCACTCCCGGGTTGGGGGAAAAACTGTTTTTT. Protein sequence: CASTPGLGEKLFF. The rearrangement links TRBV5-4 to TRBJ1-4; D call uncertain. There are 13 residues in the CDR3. Germline V gene lookup returns CDR1 SGHNT and CDR2 YYREEE (reference sequence). The germline V and J ends were trimmed by 6 bases and 8 bases, with 14 bases remaining between them.

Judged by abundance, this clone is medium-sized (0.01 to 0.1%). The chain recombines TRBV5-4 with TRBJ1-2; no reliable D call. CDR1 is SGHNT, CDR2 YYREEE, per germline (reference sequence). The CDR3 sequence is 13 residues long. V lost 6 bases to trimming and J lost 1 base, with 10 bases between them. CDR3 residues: CASTDPVNYGYTF. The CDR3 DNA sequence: TGTGCCAGCACCGACCCAGTTAACTATGGCTACACCTTC.

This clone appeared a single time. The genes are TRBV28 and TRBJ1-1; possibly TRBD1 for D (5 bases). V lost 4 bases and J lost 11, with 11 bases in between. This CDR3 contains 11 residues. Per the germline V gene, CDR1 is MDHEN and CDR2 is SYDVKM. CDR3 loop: CASSSRGAAFF. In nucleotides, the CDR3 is TGTGCCAGCAGTTCGCGGGGCGCGGCTTTCTTT.

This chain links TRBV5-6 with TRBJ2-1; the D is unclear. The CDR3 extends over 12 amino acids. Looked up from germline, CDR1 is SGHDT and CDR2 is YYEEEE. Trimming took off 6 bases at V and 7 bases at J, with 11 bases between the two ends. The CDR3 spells CASTTIANEQFF. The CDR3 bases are TGTGCCAGCACGACAATAGCTAATGAGCAGTTCTTC.

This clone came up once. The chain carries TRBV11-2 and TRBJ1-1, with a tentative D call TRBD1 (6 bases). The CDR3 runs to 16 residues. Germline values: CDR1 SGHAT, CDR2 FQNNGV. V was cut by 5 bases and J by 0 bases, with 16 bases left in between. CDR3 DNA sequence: TGTGCCAGCAGCCGCTCCGGGGGGGCGGTGAACACTGAAGCTTTCTTT. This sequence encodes CASSRSGGAVNTEAFF.

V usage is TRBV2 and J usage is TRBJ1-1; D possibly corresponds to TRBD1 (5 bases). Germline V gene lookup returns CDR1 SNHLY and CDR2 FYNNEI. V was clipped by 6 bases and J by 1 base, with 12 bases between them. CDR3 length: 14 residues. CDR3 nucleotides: TGTGCCAGCAGGTTCCAGGGACGGAACACTGAAGCTTTCTTT. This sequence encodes CASRFQGRNTEAFF.

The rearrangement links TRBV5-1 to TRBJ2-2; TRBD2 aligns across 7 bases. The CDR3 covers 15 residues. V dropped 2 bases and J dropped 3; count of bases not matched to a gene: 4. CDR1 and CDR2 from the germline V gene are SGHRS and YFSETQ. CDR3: CASSLSAGDTGELFF. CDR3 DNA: TGCGCCAGCAGCTTATCTGCGGGGGACACCGGGGAGCTGTTTTTT.

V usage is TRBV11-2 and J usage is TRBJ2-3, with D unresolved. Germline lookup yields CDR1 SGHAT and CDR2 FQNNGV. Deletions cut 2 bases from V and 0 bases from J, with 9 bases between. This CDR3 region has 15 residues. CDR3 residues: CASSLSPGSTDTQYF. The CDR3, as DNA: TGTGCCAGCAGCTTATCGCCTGGTAGCACAGATACGCAGTATTTT.

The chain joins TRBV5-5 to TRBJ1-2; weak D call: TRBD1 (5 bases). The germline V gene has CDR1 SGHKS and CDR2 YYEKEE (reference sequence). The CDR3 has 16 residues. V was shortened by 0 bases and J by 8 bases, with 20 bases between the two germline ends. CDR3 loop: CASSLAVQGVSYGYTF. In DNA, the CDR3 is TGTGCCAGCAGCTTGGCCGTCCAGGGAGTTTCCTACGGCTACACCTTC.

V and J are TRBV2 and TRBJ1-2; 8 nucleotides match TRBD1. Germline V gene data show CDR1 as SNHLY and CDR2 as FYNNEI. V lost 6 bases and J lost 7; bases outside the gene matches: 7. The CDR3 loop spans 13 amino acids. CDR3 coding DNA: TGTGCCAGCAGACTTGGACAGGGAGGTGGCTACACCTTC. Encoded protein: CASRLGQGGGYTF.

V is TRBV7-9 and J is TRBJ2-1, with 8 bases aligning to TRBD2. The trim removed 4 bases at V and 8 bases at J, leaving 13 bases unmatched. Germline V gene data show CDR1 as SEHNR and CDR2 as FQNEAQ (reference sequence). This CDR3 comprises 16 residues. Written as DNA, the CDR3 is TGTGCCAGCAGCTCGGGGTTGAGCGGGAGAGGAGATGAGCAGTTCTTC. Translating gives CASSSGLSGRGDEQFF.

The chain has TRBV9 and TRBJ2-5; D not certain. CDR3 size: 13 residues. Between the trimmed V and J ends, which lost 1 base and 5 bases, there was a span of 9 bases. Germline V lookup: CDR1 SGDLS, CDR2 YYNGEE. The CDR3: CASSVKARETQYF. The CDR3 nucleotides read TGTGCCAGCAGCGTAAAGGCCCGGGAGACCCAGTACTTC.